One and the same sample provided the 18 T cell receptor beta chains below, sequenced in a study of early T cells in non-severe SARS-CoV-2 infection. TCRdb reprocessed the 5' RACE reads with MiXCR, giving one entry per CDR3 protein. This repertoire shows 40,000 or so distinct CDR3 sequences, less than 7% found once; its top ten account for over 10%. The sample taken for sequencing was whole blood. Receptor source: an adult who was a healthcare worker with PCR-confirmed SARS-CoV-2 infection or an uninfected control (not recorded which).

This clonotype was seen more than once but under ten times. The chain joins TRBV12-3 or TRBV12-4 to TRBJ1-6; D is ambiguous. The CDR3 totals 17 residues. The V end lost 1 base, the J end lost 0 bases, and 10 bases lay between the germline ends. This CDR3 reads CASSLVYGSSYNSPLHF. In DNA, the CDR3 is TGTGCCAGCAGTTTAGTTTATGGGAGCTCCTATAATTCACCCCTCCACTTT.

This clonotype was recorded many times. Here the CDR3 reads CASSLTGSSTDTQYF. As DNA, the CDR3 is TGTGCCAGCAGTTTAACAGGGTCTAGCACAGATACGCAGTATTTT. This chain uses TRBV28 with TRBJ2-3; D might be TRBD1 (6 bases). There are 15 residues in the CDR3. The ends were cut back, 2 bases at V and 0 bases at J, with 9 bases in the middle. The germline gives CDR1 MDHEN, CDR2 SYDVKM.

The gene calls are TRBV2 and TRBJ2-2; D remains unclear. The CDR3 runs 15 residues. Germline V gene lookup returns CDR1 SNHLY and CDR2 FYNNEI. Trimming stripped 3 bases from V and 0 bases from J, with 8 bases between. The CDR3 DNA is TGTGCCAGCAGTGACTCGACACCGAACACCGGGGAGCTGTTTTTT. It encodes CASSDSTPNTGELFF.

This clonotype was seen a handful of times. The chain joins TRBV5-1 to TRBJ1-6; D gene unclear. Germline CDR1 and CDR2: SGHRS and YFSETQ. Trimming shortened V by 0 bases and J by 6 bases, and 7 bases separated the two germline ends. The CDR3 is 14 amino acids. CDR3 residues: CASSLDPSNSPLHF. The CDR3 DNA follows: TGCGCCAGCAGCTTGGACCCGAGTAATTCACCCCTCCACTTT. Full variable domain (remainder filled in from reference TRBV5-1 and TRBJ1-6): KAGVTQTPRYLIKTRGQQVTLSCSPISGHRSVSWYQQTPGQGLQFLFEYFSETQRNKGNFPGRFSGRQFSNSRSEMNVSTLELGDSALYLCASSLDPSNSPLHFGNGTRLTVT.

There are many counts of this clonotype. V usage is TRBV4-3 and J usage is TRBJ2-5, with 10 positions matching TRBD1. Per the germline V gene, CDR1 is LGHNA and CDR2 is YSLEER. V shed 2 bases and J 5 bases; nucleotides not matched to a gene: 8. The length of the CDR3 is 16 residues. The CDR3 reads CASSQSGTGVGETQYF. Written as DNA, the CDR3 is TGCGCCAGCAGCCAATCCGGGACAGGGGTCGGGGAGACCCAGTACTTC.

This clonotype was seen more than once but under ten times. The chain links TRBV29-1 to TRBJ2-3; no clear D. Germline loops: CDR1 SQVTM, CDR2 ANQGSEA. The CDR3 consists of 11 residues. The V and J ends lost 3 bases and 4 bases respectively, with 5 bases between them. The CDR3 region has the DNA TGCAGCGTTGAGCCGGCAGATACGCAGTATTTT. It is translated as CSVEPADTQYF.

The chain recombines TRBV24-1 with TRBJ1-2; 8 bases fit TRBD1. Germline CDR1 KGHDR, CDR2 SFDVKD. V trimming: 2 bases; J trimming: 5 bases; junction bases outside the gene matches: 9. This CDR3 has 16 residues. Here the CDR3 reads CATSDWDGTGDYGYTF. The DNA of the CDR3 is TGTGCCACCAGTGATTGGGATGGGACAGGCGATTATGGCTACACCTTC.

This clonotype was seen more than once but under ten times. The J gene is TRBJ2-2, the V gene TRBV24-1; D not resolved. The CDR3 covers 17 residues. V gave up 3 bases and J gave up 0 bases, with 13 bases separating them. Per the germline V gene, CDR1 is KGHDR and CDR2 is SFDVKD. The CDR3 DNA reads TGTGCCACCAGTGATCCCCGAACAAGGACGAACACCGGGGAGCTGTTTTTT. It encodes CATSDPRTRTNTGELFF.

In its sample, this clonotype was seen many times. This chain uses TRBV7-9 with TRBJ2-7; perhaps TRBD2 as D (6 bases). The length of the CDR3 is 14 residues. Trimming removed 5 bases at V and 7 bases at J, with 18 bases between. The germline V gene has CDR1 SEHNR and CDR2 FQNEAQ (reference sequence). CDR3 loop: CASSLTRGMGEQYF. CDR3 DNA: TGTGCCAGCAGCCTGACCCGCGGGATGGGTGAGCAGTACTTC.

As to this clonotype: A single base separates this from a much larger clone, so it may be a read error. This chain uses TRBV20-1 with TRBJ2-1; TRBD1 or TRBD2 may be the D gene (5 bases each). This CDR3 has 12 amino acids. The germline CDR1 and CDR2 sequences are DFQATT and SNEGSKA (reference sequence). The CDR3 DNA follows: TGCAGTGCTCTATCCCGGGACGATGAGCTGTTCTTC. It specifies CSALSRDDELFF.

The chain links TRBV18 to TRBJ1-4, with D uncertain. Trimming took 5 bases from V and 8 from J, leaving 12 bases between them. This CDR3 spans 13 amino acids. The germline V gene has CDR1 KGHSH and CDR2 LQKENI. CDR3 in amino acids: CASSTTAAEKLFF. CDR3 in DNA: TGTGCCAGCTCAACCACGGCGGCCGAAAAACTGTTTTTT.

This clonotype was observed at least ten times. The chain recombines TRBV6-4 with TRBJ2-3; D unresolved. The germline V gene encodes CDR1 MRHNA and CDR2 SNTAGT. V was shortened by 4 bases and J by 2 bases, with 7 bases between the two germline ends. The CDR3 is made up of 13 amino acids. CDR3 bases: TGTGCCAGCAGTGCGTCAGACACAGATACGCAGTATTTT. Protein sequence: CASSASDTDTQYF.

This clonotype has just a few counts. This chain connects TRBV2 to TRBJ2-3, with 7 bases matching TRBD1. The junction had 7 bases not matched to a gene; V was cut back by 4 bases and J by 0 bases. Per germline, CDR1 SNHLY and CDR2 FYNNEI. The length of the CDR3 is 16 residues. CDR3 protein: CASSVVGQTSTDTQYF. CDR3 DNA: TGTGCCAGCAGTGTGGTGGGACAGACGAGCACAGATACGCAGTATTTT.

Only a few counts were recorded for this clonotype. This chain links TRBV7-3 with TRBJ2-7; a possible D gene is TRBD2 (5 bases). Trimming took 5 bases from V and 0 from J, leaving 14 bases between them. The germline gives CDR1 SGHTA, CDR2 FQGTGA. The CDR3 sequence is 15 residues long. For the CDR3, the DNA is TGTGCCAGCAGCCCTGGACTTTCTAGCTCCTACGAGCAGTACTTC. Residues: CASSPGLSSSYEQYF. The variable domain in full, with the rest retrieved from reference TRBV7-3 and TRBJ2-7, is GAGVSQTPSNKVTEKGKYVELRCDPISGHTALYWYRQSLGQGPEFLIYFQGTGAADDSGLPNDRFFAVRPEGSVSTLKIQRTERGDSAVYLCASSPGLSSSYEQYFGPGTRLTVT.

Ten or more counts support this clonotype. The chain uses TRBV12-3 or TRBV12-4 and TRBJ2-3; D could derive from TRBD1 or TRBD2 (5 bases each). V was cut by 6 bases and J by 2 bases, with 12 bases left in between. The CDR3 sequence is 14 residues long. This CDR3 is CASRRGANTDTQYF. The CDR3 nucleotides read TGTGCCAGCAGGCGAGGGGCAAACACAGATACGCAGTATTTT.

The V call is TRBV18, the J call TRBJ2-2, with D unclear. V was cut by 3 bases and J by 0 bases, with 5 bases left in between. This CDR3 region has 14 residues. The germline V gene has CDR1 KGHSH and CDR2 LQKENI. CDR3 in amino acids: CASSPATNTGELFF. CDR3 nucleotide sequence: TGTGCCAGCTCACCCGCGACGAACACCGGGGAGCTGTTTTTT.

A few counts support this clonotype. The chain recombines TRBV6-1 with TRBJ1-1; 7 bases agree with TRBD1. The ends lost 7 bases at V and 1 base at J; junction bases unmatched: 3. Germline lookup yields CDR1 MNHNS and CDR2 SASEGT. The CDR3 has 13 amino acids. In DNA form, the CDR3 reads TGTGCCAGCAATCCAGGGGGGAACACTGAAGCTTTCTTT. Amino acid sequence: CASNPGGNTEAFF.

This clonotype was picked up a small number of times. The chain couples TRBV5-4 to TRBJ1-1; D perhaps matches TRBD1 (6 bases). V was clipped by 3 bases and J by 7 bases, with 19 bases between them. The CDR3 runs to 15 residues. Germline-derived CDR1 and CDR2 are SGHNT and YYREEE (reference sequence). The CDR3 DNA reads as TGTGCCAGCAGCTACGGGGGGCTGGAGGCGCGTGAAGCTTTCTTT. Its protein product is CASSYGGLEAREAFF.